The 7 T cell receptor beta chains below all came from one sample that was sequenced in a study of OX40 agonist ivuxolimab in advanced cancers. The protocol used for the library was the immunoSEQ multiplex PCR assay. TCRdb mirrors the immuneACCESS table, restricted to in-frame sequences. Some clones are absent from its copies; in checked studies, under half trace to an unresolved V gene, and the reason for the others is unknown. The table for this sample lists tens of thousands of clones; 85% to 90% of them were counted only once. The top ten clonotypes cover roughly 6% of the sample. The source material was CD4+ or CD8+ T cells sorted from blood, sampled in a trial of the OX40 agonist ivuxolimab. The receptors come from an adult with an advanced solid tumor such as melanoma, head and neck, liver or kidney cancer.

With regard to this clone: An end of the junction does not agree with germline; a read error may underlie this. Distinct nucleotide sequences in the sample also encode this CDR3. The J gene is TRBJ1-1, the V gene TRBV27; D remains ambiguous. Germline V gene sequence: CDR1 MNHEY, CDR2 SMNVEV (reference sequence). This CDR3 comprises 13 residues. CDR3 sequence (DNA): TGTGCCAGCAGCCCGGGTTTGAACACTGAAGCCTTCTTT. It encodes CASSPGLNTEAFF.

This clone was seen once. The chain is built from TRBV7-3 and TRBJ2-7; D uncertain. V was shortened by 5 bases and J by 0 bases, with 8 bases between the two germline ends. The CDR3 loop spans 13 amino acids. Germline V gene data show CDR1 as SGHTA and CDR2 as FQGTGA. The CDR3 nucleotides read TGTGCCAGCAGCATTGACACCTCCTACGAGCAGTACTTC. It specifies CASSIDTSYEQYF.

The genes are TRBV5-5 and TRBJ2-4; possibly TRBD1 for D (6 bases). The CDR3 loop spans 15 amino acids. Germline V gives CDR1 SGHKS, CDR2 YYEKEE (reference sequence). V gave up 5 bases and J gave up 0 bases, with 12 bases separating them. In DNA, the CDR3 is TGTGCCAGCAGTTCCTGGACAGTAGCCAAAAACATTCAGTACTTC. It translates to CASSSWTVAKNIQYF.

The chain recombines TRBV30 with TRBJ1-6, with a weak D call TRBD1 (6 bases). The CDR3 totals 13 residues. Germline-derived CDR1 and CDR2 are GTSNPN and SVGIG (reference sequence). V lost 2 bases and J 8 bases, leaving 10 bases between the germline ends. The CDR3 DNA reads as TGTGCCTGGAGTTCAGGGGTGGATTCACCCCTCCACTTT. Amino acid sequence: CAWSSGVDSPLHF.

With regard to this clone: A junction end diverges from the germline sequence, so it may reflect a read error. The rearrangement uses TRBV29-1 and TRBJ1-2; D gene ambiguous. The CDR3 extends over 13 amino acids. Germline V gives CDR1 SQVTM, CDR2 ANQGSEA. The CDR3 spells CSVQDTVNYGYTF. DNA for the CDR3: TGCAGCGTTCAAGATACAGTAAACTATGGCTACACCTTC.

V is TRBV7-9 and J is TRBJ1-1; D remains unclear. The CDR3 spans 13 residues. The germline gives CDR1 SEHNR, CDR2 FQNEAQ (reference sequence). The germline V and J ends were trimmed by 3 bases and 2 bases, with 7 bases remaining between them. The CDR3 region is CASSFNSNTEAFF. The CDR3 DNA follows: TGTGCCAGCAGCTTCAACAGCAACACTGAAGCTTTCTTT.

The V call is TRBV27, the J call TRBJ1-6; possible D gene TRBD1, 5 bases. V lost 4 bases and J lost 8, with 18 bases in between. This CDR3 comprises 16 residues. Germline CDR1 reads MNHEY; CDR2 reads SMNVEV (reference sequence). CDR3 DNA sequence: TGTGCCAGCAGTTACCGCCAGGGAGGCGGTGATTCACCCCTCCACTTT. Protein product: CASSYRQGGGDSPLHF.